This T cell receptor beta chain came from a study of T cells in Graves' hyperthyroidism and ophthalmopathy. About the research overall: Staff took peripheral blood when the initial diagnosis was made, before any treatment began.

Blood was sampled at initial diagnosis of hyperthyroidism, prior to onset of any ophthalmopathy symptoms. RNA transcripts were the template for amplifying TCR beta CDR3 regions. Carried out on the TCR CDR3, a first-round RT-PCR used the HTBI primer set. TCRdb processed the multiplex PCR reads anew with MiXCR; each CDR3 protein has one entry. The sample contains about 250,000 distinct CDR3 sequences, 13% to 15% of which appear only once. There are many counts of this clonotype. The sequenced sample consisted of blood. The TCR was taken from a woman between 50 and 59 years old with Graves' hyperthyroidism that later progressed to Graves' ophthalmopathy.

This CDR3 reads CASSPRQGAGTQYF. DNA for the CDR3: TGTGCCAGCAGCCCCCGGCAGGGGGCGGGGACCCAGTACTTC. V and J are TRBV9 and TRBJ2-5, with TRBD1 matching over 8 bases. The CDR3 consists of 14 residues. Unmatched junction bases numbered 9, after V lost 4 bases and J lost 7 bases. Germline V gene data show CDR1 as SGDLS and CDR2 as YYNGEE.